The T cell receptor beta chain described here comes from a study of molecular identifiers for immune sequencing clone quantification. Study-level results: Clones that exceeded 20 RNA copies held over 99% of effector molecules, yet under 1% in naive cells.

The V and J ends lost 3 bases and 0 bases respectively, with 9 bases between them. CDR1 is SGHTA and CDR2 is FQGNSA in the germline V gene. This CDR3 comprises 14 residues. With respect to this clonotype: Antigen specificity is unknown.

TCRdb reprocessed the PCR reads with MiXCR, giving one entry per CDR3 protein. The sample includes approximately 670,000 distinct CDR3 sequences, about 20% seen only once; the top ten take roughly 0.85%. This sequence was found in a human donor in good health. Some libraries in this study had Jurkat cell RNA spiked in. The V gene is TRBV7-2, the J gene TRBJ2-7, with D perhaps TRBD2 (6 bases). Sequenced input: naive CD8+ T cells from blood, with Jurkat cell RNA spiked in. Subset given: FACS-sorted CD8+CD4-CCR7+CD45RA+ naive T cells. The CDR3 sequence is CASSFQGLSYEQYF. The CDR3 nucleotides are TGTGCCAGCAGCTTCCAGGGACTCTCCTACGAGCAGTACTTC.